This record looks at one TCR beta chain sequence and its context. Its target is unknown. These data belong to a study of T cell responses to AZD1222 COVID-19 vaccine. General study findings and limits: Recipients of two AZD1222 doses showed rising Spike-specific TCR breadth and depth. Unmutated variant regions reportedly attract nearly half of all spike-specific TCRs. Repertoire sampling occurred only after the peak T cell response. Donors skewed white British and female; clonal diversity was possibly underestimated.

The germline CDR1 and CDR2 sequences are LNHDA and SQIVND (reference sequence). The V segment lost 6 bases and the J segment 4 bases; nucleotides outside the gene matches: 6. This CDR3 comprises 15 residues. Data came from immunoSEQ multiplex PCR; TCRdb stores just in-frame clones and leaves some out. This repertoire shows 150,000 or so clones, around 89% found once; its top ten account for roughly 2.1%. This chain joins TRBV19 and TRBJ1-2, with TRBD1 matching over 12 bases. The starting material was peripheral blood, obtained on day 0 of AZD1222 vaccination. This clonotype originated in an adult in good health. The CDR3 protein is CASSPGTGGGYGYTF. In DNA form, the CDR3 reads TGTGCCAGTAGCCCCGGGACAGGGGGCGGCTATGGCTACACCTTC.